The sample holds many counts of the clone carrying this TCR beta chain. One entry per CDR3 protein results from TCRdb running MiXCR on the 5' RACE reads. This table has approximately 19,000 distinct CDR3 sequences, roughly 5.1% appearing once. The data are from a study of early T cells in non-severe SARS-CoV-2 infection. The CDR3 consists of 13 residues. Trimming left V 4 bases short and J 8 bases short, with 14 bases between. Germline-derived CDR1 and CDR2 are SGHNT and YENEEA. The chain is built from TRBV11-3 and TRBJ1-2; D gene uncertain. The material sequenced was whole blood. The sequence was obtained from an adult who was a healthcare worker with PCR-confirmed SARS-CoV-2 infection or an uninfected control (not recorded which). The CDR3 loop is CASSYFTMEGYTF. The CDR3, as DNA: TGTGCCAGCAGCTACTTTACCATGGAGGGCTACACCTTC.